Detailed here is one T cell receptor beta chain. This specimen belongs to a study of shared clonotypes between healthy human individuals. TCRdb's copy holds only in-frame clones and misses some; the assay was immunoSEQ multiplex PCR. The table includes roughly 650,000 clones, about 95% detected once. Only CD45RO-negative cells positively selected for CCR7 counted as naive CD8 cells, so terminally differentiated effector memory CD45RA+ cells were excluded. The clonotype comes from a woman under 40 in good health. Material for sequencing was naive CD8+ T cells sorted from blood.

CDR3 in DNA: TGTGCCAGCAGTCAAGGACTAGGGGACGAGCAGTACTTC. Its translation: CASSQGLGDEQYF. The chain couples TRBV6-5 to TRBJ2-7; 7 bases are shared with TRBD2. V trimming: 5 bases; J trimming: 5 bases; junction bases outside the gene matches: 6. There are 13 residues in the CDR3. Germline V gene sequence: CDR1 MNHEY, CDR2 SVGAGI.